This T cell receptor (beta chain) was identified during a study of blood T cells in healthy people across ages. Then a second PCR, running roughly 7 to 11 cycles, was carried out with a sample-barcoded 5' primer and a J-beta primer mix. Via MiXCR, TCRdb re-called the 5' RACE reads, giving one row per CDR3 protein. The sample gives approximately 1,100,000 distinct CDR3 sequences, around 45% of which show up once; about 19% is in the top ten. This clonotype appeared a few times. The antigen is undetermined. General study findings and limits: Relative to aged donors, long-lived donors carried more naive CD4+ cells and displayed higher diversity. Percentage of naive T cells showed a strong correlation with TCR beta diversity. Older individuals had lower TCR beta diversity per million T cells (the decline was roughly linear).

Germline V gives CDR1 MRHNA, CDR2 SNTAGT. The CDR3 is made up of 13 amino acids. Germline trimming cut 0 bases from V and 11 bases from J; bases unmatched to any gene: 2. Researchers isolated at least 6.5 million PBMCs per sample. The TCR comes from a woman in her fifties or sixties in good health. The rearrangement uses TRBV6-4 and TRBJ1-1; 11 bases line up with TRBD1. Sequenced sample: blood. The CDR3 region is CASSDSGTGGAFF. In DNA form, the CDR3 reads TGTGCCAGCAGTGACTCTGGGACAGGGGGGGCTTTCTTT.